The 5 T cell receptor beta chains below all came from one sample that was sequenced in a study of technical replicates of blood from a handful of donors. TCRdb's table, derived via immunoSEQ multiplex PCR, lists solely in-frame clones and lacks some. The profile covers tens of thousands of clones, with 85% to 95% appearing a single time and approximately 0.25% taken by the ten largest. The specimen sequenced was T cells isolated from PBMCs. The receptors originated from a human donor in good health.

The gene calls are TRBV7-9 and TRBJ2-7; TRBD2 matches 11 bases. V was pared by 5 bases and J by 6 bases, with 9 bases of the junction left unmatched. Germline V gene sequence: CDR1 SEHNR, CDR2 FQNEAQ (reference sequence). The CDR3 sequence is 15 residues long. The CDR3 DNA sequence: TGTGCCAGCAGCCCAGGGACTAGCGGAGCCCTCGAGCAGTACTTC. This encodes CASSPGTSGALEQYF.

This chain connects TRBV28 to TRBJ2-4, with 11 positions matching TRBD2. This CDR3 spans 18 amino acids. Germline trimming cut 5 bases from V and 6 bases from J; bases unmatched to any gene: 15. CDR1 is MDHEN and CDR2 is SYDVKM in the germline V gene. In DNA, the CDR3 is TGTGCCAGCAGTCCTTTAGCGGGAGGGGGAGCTTGGGGAAACATTCAGTACTTC. Residues: CASSPLAGGGAWGNIQYF. The full variable domain, completed using reference TRBV28 and TRBJ2-4, is DVKVTQSSRYLVKRTGEKVFLECVQDMDHENMFWYRQDPGLGLRLIYFSYDVKMKEKGDIPEGYSVSREKKERFSLILESASTNQTSMYLCASSPLAGGGAWGNIQYFGAGTRLSVL.

The chain joins TRBV5-1 to TRBJ2-3, with D possibly being TRBD2 (6 bases). V was trimmed by 0 bases and J by 0 bases, leaving 11 bases between them. Germline loops: CDR1 SGHRS, CDR2 YFSETQ. The CDR3 runs 16 residues. The CDR3 nucleotides are TGCGCCAGCAGCTTGGCCGGGGGTTACAGCACAGATACGCAGTATTTT. It codes for CASSLAGGYSTDTQYF.

The J gene is TRBJ1-2, the V gene TRBV14, with 7 positions matching TRBD1. V lost 2 bases and J lost 8; bases outside the gene matches: 8. CDR3 size: 14 residues. CDR1 and CDR2 from the germline V gene are SGHDN and FVKESK. The CDR3: CASSQISGDSGYTF. For the CDR3, the DNA is TGTGCCAGCAGCCAAATTTCGGGGGACAGCGGCTACACCTTC.

The CDR3 DNA follows: TGTGCCAGCAGCTTTACTAGCGGGAGGTACCAAGAGACCCAGTACTTC. This gives the protein CASSFTSGRYQETQYF. V is TRBV5-6 and J is TRBJ2-5; the match to TRBD2 covers 12 bases. The V and J ends lost 2 bases and 0 bases, in that order; junction bases with no gene match: 2. This CDR3 has 16 residues. Germline V CDR1 and CDR2: SGHDT, YYEEEE.